Below, 28 T cell receptor beta chains from the same sample are listed, as sequenced in a study of blood T cell repertoires in COVID-19. Sequenced by immunoSEQ multiplex PCR; TCRdb stores in-frame clones only, minus some. The sample holds some 410,000 clones, 70% to 90% seen once. Sequenced input: PBMCs or T cells enriched from blood (not recorded which). These receptors originate from a woman in her 30s with acute COVID-19.

This chain joins TRBV4-1 and TRBJ1-3, with unresolved D. This CDR3 region has 15 residues. Germline CDR1 is MGHRA and CDR2 is YSYEKL. V shed 1 base and J shed 2 bases, with 9 bases lying between them. The CDR3 sequence is CASSQARGAGNTIYF. The CDR3 DNA reads as TGCGCCAGCAGCCAAGCGCGGGGTGCTGGAAACACCATATATTTT.

J is TRBJ2-7 and V is TRBV5-1; 7 nucleotides agree with TRBD1. The CDR3 consists of 14 residues. Trimming at V came to 5 bases and at J to 1 base, leaving 6 bases not matched to a gene. The germline V gene encodes CDR1 SGHRS and CDR2 YFSETQ. As DNA, the CDR3 is TGCGCCAGCAGGGAACCGGGACAGTCCTACGAGCAGTACTTC. Residues: CASREPGQSYEQYF. Filled out from reference TRBV5-1 and TRBJ2-7, the complete variable domain reads KAGVTQTPRYLIKTRGQQVTLSCSPISGHRSVSWYQQTPGQGLQFLFEYFSETQRNKGNFPGRFSGRQFSNSRSEMNVSTLELGDSALYLCASREPGQSYEQYFGPGTRLTVT.

This clone occurred once. CDR3: CASSHQQGAGYTF. The CDR3 nucleotides read TGTGCCAGCAGCCACCAACAGGGGGCTGGCTACACCTTC. The chain carries TRBV3-1 (or the pseudogene TRBV3-2) and TRBJ1-2; 9 nucleotides align to TRBD1. Germline V lookup: CDR1 LGHDT, CDR2 YNNKEL (reference sequence). CDR3 length: 13 residues. V was clipped by 3 bases and J by 7 bases; unmatched bases: 3.

The chain combines TRBV2 with TRBJ1-2; D is ambiguous. Germline V CDR1 and CDR2: SNHLY, FYNNEI. V was cut by 0 bases and J by 4 bases, with 9 bases left in between. The CDR3 runs to 14 residues. The CDR3 loop reads CASSEARRLYGYTF. The CDR3 coding sequence is TGTGCCAGCAGTGAAGCCCGGAGGCTCTATGGCTACACCTTC.

The V gene is TRBV9, the J gene TRBJ1-2, with D hard to call. V shed 4 bases and J shed 8 bases, with 12 bases lying between them. The CDR3 consists of 12 residues. The germline V gene has CDR1 SGDLS and CDR2 YYNGEE. CDR3 DNA sequence: TGTGCCAGCAGCCCCCCGGGGTTCGGCTACACCTTC. Its protein product is CASSPPGFGYTF.

The chain has TRBV7-2 and TRBJ1-5, with D hard to call. The germline V gene has CDR1 SGHTA and CDR2 FQGNSA. CDR3 length: 15 amino acids. Trimming stripped 5 bases from V and 0 bases from J, with 11 bases between. CDR3 coding DNA: TGTGCCAGCAGCCCCCGCGGGTATAGCAATCAGCCCCAGCATTTT. Protein: CASSPRGYSNQPQHF. Complete variable domain (other parts from reference TRBV7-2 and TRBJ1-5): GAGVSQSPSNKVTEKGKDVELRCDPISGHTALYWYRQSLGQGLEFLIYFQGNSAPDKSGLPSDRFSAERTGGSVSTLTIQRTQQEDSAVYLCASSPRGYSNQPQHFGDGTRLSIL.

This clone was seen more than once but under ten times. The chain links TRBV5-5 to TRBJ2-2; 7 bases fit TRBD1. This CDR3 has 16 residues. Looked up from germline, CDR1 is SGHKS and CDR2 is YYEKEE (reference sequence). V lost 4 bases, J lost 0 bases, and 6 bases stayed unmatched. The CDR3 region has the DNA TGTGCCAGCAGCCGCCCCGGGACAGCGAACACCGGGGAGCTGTTTTTT. It is translated as CASSRPGTANTGELFF.

The chain uses TRBV3-1 (or the pseudogene TRBV3-2) and TRBJ1-5, with D hard to call. Trimming left V 1 base short and J 5 bases short, with 12 bases between. The CDR3 runs 15 residues. From germline, CDR1 is LGHDT and CDR2 YNNKEL (reference sequence). CDR3 residues: CASSQGNSFDQPQHF. In nucleotides, the CDR3 is TGTGCCAGCAGCCAAGGAAACAGCTTTGATCAGCCCCAGCATTTT.

The J gene is TRBJ2-3, the V gene TRBV6-6, with D perhaps TRBD2 (6 bases). Germline assignment: CDR1 MNHNY and CDR2 SVGAGI (reference sequence). With 7 bases removed from V and 4 bases from J, the gap between germline ends came to 12 bases. The CDR3 length is 13 residues. The DNA of the CDR3 is TGTGCCAGCATTCGTAGCGGCGCAGATACGCAGTATTTT. This sequence encodes CASIRSGADTQYF.

The chain uses TRBV21-1 and TRBJ2-6; the table calls TRBD1, which could not be checked here. TRBV21-1 is a documented pseudogene. The CDR3 sequence is 17 residues long. CDR3: CASSKTGDSAGANVLTF. CDR3 nucleotide sequence: TGTGCCAGCAGCAAAACAGGGGATTCGGCTGGGGCCAACGTCCTGACTTTC.

This sequence joins TRBV7-3 and TRBJ2-5; 8 nucleotides agree with TRBD1. V was pared by 5 bases and J by 2 bases, with 4 bases of the junction left unmatched. Germline V gene data show CDR1 as SGHTA and CDR2 as FQGTGA. This CDR3 has 14 residues. The CDR3 spells CASSLGQGQETQYF. The CDR3, as DNA: TGTGCCAGCAGCCTAGGACAGGGACAAGAGACCCAGTACTTC.

This chain connects TRBV9 to TRBJ1-6, with D possibly being TRBD1 (6 bases). Germline V gene sequence: CDR1 SGDLS, CDR2 YYNGEE. The CDR3 runs to 15 residues. V was trimmed by 3 bases and J by 0 bases, leaving 7 bases between them. CDR3 in amino acids: CASSARGSYNSPLHF. CDR3 nucleotides: TGTGCCAGCAGCGCCAGGGGCTCCTATAATTCACCCCTCCACTTT.

V and J are TRBV19 and TRBJ1-2; tentative D call: TRBD1 (5 bases). The CDR3 has 14 amino acids. Germline-derived CDR1 and CDR2 are LNHDA and SQIVND (reference sequence). The ends were cut back, 4 bases at V and 0 bases at J, with 9 bases in the middle. The CDR3 nucleotides read TGTGCCAGTAGTAAAGTGGACACTAACTATGGCTACACCTTC. It translates to CASSKVDTNYGYTF.

This chain joins TRBV6-1 and TRBJ1-2, with a weak D call TRBD1 (5 bases). V was pared by 1 base and J by 7 bases, with 7 bases between. Germline assignment: CDR1 MNHNS and CDR2 SASEGT. CDR3 length: 12 amino acids. The CDR3 spells CASSEEGFGYTF. The DNA for the CDR3 is TGTGCCAGCAGTGAAGAGGGGTTTGGCTACACCTTC.

This sequence joins TRBV4-1 and TRBJ2-3; 9 bases are shared with TRBD1. This CDR3 region has 18 residues. Germline V gene data show CDR1 as MGHRA and CDR2 as YSYEKL. Trimming cost V 6 bases and J 0 bases; bases outside gene matches: 13. The CDR3 DNA follows: TGCGCCAGCAGGGACAGGGGCGCCCGTTTGACTAGCACAGATACGCAGTATTTT. It codes for CASRDRGARLTSTDTQYF.

J is TRBJ1-1 and V is TRBV6-4; D uncertain. The CDR3 sequence is 15 residues long. Trimming took 6 bases from V and 3 from J, leaving 17 bases between them. The germline V gene encodes CDR1 MRHNA and CDR2 SNTAGT. The CDR3 sequence is CASRSYSRSDTEAFF. As DNA, the CDR3 is TGTGCCAGCAGATCTTACTCTCGGTCCGACACTGAAGCTTTCTTT.

The V call is TRBV27, the J call TRBJ1-1; 7 bases match TRBD1. Losses at the gene ends were 5 bases for V and 0 bases for J; bases not matched to a gene: 6. Germline V gene lookup returns CDR1 MNHEY and CDR2 SMNVEV (reference sequence). CDR3 length: 15 amino acids. The CDR3 reads CASSRRQGMNTEAFF. The CDR3 DNA reads TGTGCCAGCAGTCGACGACAGGGAATGAACACTGAAGCTTTCTTT.

This rearrangement joins TRBV7-9 to TRBJ1-1, with TRBD1 matching 8 bases. The germline V gene encodes CDR1 SEHNR and CDR2 FQNEAQ (reference sequence). This CDR3 has 14 amino acids. J lost 8 bases, V lost 4 bases, and 9 bases had no gene match. The CDR3 DNA reads TGTGCCAGCAGCTCGCGACAGGGGAAGGGAGAAGCTTTCTTT. Its protein product is CASSSRQGKGEAFF.

This clone has just a few counts. The V call is TRBV2, the J call TRBJ1-1; D perhaps matches TRBD1 (5 bases). The germline V and J ends were trimmed by 5 bases and 5 bases, with 15 bases remaining between them. This CDR3 region has 14 residues. From germline, CDR1 is SNHLY and CDR2 FYNNEI. The CDR3 DNA reads TGTGCCAGCAGTCCGGGACCGGGGGGAACTGAAGCTTTCTTT. It translates to CASSPGPGGTEAFF.

This rearrangement joins TRBV30 to TRBJ2-1; 9 nucleotides line up with TRBD1. CDR3 length: 12 residues. V shed 5 bases and J 4 bases; nucleotides not matched to a gene: 0. Germline lookup yields CDR1 GTSNPN and CDR2 SVGIG (reference sequence). In DNA, the CDR3 is TGTGCCTGGGGGACAGGGTACAATGAGCAGTTCTTC. Amino acids: CAWGTGYNEQFF.

V is TRBV3-1 (or the pseudogene TRBV3-2) and J is TRBJ1-5, with D possibly matching TRBD1 (5 bases). The CDR3 contains 14 residues. Per germline, CDR1 LGHDT and CDR2 YNNKEL (reference sequence). V lost 1 base and J lost 6, with 10 bases in between. The DNA of the CDR3 is TGTGCCAGCAGCCAAGGACAGCGAGGTCAGCCCCAGCATTTT. As protein: CASSQGQRGQPQHF.

This chain links TRBV10-3 with TRBJ1-1; D is possibly TRBD1 (5 bases). CDR1 and CDR2 from the germline V gene are ENHRY and SYGVKD. This CDR3 is 15 amino acids long. V was cut by 6 bases and J by 1 base, with 15 bases left in between. The CDR3 protein is CAISPGSGENTEAFF. CDR3 in DNA: TGTGCCATCAGCCCGGGGTCGGGGGAGAACACTGAAGCTTTCTTT.

The chain joins TRBV18 to TRBJ2-5; weak D call: TRBD2 (6 bases). Trimming stripped 6 bases from V and 5 bases from J, with 16 bases between. This CDR3 has 14 amino acids. Per germline, CDR1 KGHSH and CDR2 LQKENI. The CDR3 bases are TGTGCCAGCTCCCTCGGGGGTGTTCGGGAGACCCAGTACTTC. Its protein product is CASSLGGVRETQYF.

V gene TRBV18 combines with J gene TRBJ1-5; D remains ambiguous. This CDR3 is 12 amino acids long. V dropped 1 base and J dropped 7 bases, with 5 bases sitting between them. Looked up from germline, CDR1 is KGHSH and CDR2 is LQKENI. The CDR3 is CASSPRGQPQHF. Here the CDR3 DNA reads TGTGCCAGCTCACCACGAGGGCAGCCCCAGCATTTT.

The chain employs TRBV29-1 and TRBJ1-1, with TRBD1 matching 7 bases. V lost 4 bases to trimming and J lost 1 base; unmatched junction nucleotides: 6. There are 14 residues in the CDR3. CDR1 is SQVTM and CDR2 is ANQGSEA in the germline V gene. The CDR3 DNA follows: TGCAGCGTTGGCCCCGGGACAGCGAACACTGAAGCTTTCTTT. It encodes CSVGPGTANTEAFF.

This chain joins TRBV6-5 and TRBJ1-1; a possible D gene is TRBD1 (5 bases). CDR1 is MNHEY, CDR2 SVGAGI, per germline. The length of the CDR3 is 13 residues. V shed 6 bases and J shed 5 bases, with 13 bases lying between them. CDR3 nucleotide sequence: TGTGCCAGCAGGATGCTAGGGGTAACTGAAGCTTTCTTT. It is translated as CASRMLGVTEAFF.

The CDR3 nucleotides read TGTGCCAGCAGCTCCCGTACGGGGGGGCTCCAAGAGACCCAGTACTTC. Its translation: CASSSRTGGLQETQYF. V and J are TRBV3-1 (or the pseudogene TRBV3-2) and TRBJ2-5, with 8 bases identical to TRBD2. CDR3 length equals 16 residues. After removal of 5 bases from V and 1 base from J, the junction contained 9 bases not matched to a gene. Germline V gene lookup returns CDR1 LGHDT and CDR2 YNNKEL (reference sequence).

V usage is TRBV18 and J usage is TRBJ2-2, with TRBD2 identical over 9 bases. Germline V gene lookup returns CDR1 KGHSH and CDR2 LQKENI. With V trimmed by 3 bases and J by 6 bases, 8 bases remained unmatched. This CDR3 has 16 amino acids. Here the CDR3 DNA reads TGTGCCAGCTCACCGGTTGGAGCGGGGGGCGCCGGGGAGCTGTTTTTT. Its translation: CASSPVGAGGAGELFF.